This T cell receptor (beta chain) was identified during a study of T-cell memory formation after mild COVID-19 (dated by TCRdb to the early 2020s). Concerning the study at large: TCR sequence clusters from the two donors were largely donor specific. Longitudinal TCRalpha and TCRbeta repertoire sequencing tracked T-cell clones expanding and contracting after mild COVID-19 in two donors. The cohort comprised two young, previously healthy adult volunteers, one female and one male. What the study reported, not specific to this receptor: The study covered only a couple of mild cases, and larger cohorts including severe cases with pre-infection samples were considered necessary. Contracting CD4+ clones were located mainly in the CM and EM memory subsets, whereas CD8+ clones were found to be enriched in EMRA. From day 15 to 85, contracting clones showed balanced CD4/CD8 phenotypes, whereas a second wave of clones that expanded from day 15 to 37 leaned towards CD4+. Some responding clones were detected in pre-infection memory, suggesting pre-existing cross-reactive memory T cells joined the SARS-CoV-2 response. SARS-CoV-2 specificity was not confirmed for the second-wave clones peaking on day 37.

The sample was run on an Illumina NovaSeq 6000. TCRalpha and TCRbeta cDNA libraries were built by 5'RACE with constant-segment primers, adding sample barcodes and unique molecular identifiers. RNA was extracted from every sample with Trizol reagent. Amplification of the libraries took two PCR steps, and the second step added a second sample barcode plus Illumina TruSeq adapters. The libraries were sequenced on an Illumina NovaSeq using 2 x 150 bp paired-end reads. As for the authors' bioinformatics: The reads were demultiplexed and collapsed into UMI-guided consensus sequences using migec v1.2.7. With mixcr v2.1.11, UMI consensuses were aligned to TRA and TRB V and J templates and assembled into clonotypes. A clonotype was counted as expanded or contracted only if both edgeR and NoisET called the change significant, with noise models trained on biological replicates. edgeR calls used a false discovery rate-adjusted p below 0.01 and a log2 fold-change threshold of 1. As an exploratory analysis of dynamics, max-normalized trajectories of the 1000 most abundant clonotypes were examined with PCA combined with hierarchical clustering. Separately sequenced CD4+ and CD8+ repertoires were used to assign the CD4 or CD8 phenotype of responding clones. The raw public reads went through TCRdb reprocessing: fastp at Q25, MiXCR clone calling, in-frame beta chains kept. Rows are unified per CDR3 protein, each entry keeping the most common DNA and genes. The authors' filters were not applied to this entry. Present in this sample are 200,000 to 300,000 distinct CDR3 sequences, approximately 15% of which were seen just once. The ten largest clones take up around 23% of the sample.

V is cut by 4 bases and J by 5 bases, and the space between the germline ends is 18 bases. The CDR3 sequence holds 15 residues, the cysteine and phenylalanine included. CDR3 DNA only is kept here, 45 bases in frame from base 1. The germline V gene (reference sequence) yields LGHDT for CDR1 and YNNKEL for CDR2. Only a few counts were recorded for this clonotype. Its antigen is not yet known. Within one base of it there is no much larger clone, and no base qualities were kept. Ficoll-Paque density gradient centrifugation was the method used to isolate PBMCs. The sequenced sample consisted of PBMCs or a T cell subset sorted from them (not recorded which). The sequence joins TRBV3-1 to TRBJ2-7; tentative D gene TRBD2, with 5 bases matching. This receptor was obtained from a young man who had mild COVID-19 (a few samples of this study predate the infection). The sample titles of this study are shuffled in the database, so cell type and time point are left out; the donor was told from shared clones. The CDR3 loop reads CASSLHDKRPDEQYF. In nucleotide form, the sequence is TGTGCCAGCAGCCTACATGACAAGCGGCCGGACGAGCAGTACTTC.